These T cell receptor beta chains were read from a single sample in a study of chemoradiotherapy in HPV16-positive cancers. Profiling relied on immunoSEQ multiplex PCR, and the TCRdb table lists in-frame clones only, not all of them. The sample consists of 9,500 to 15,000 clones, roughly 89% of them appearing once. The specimen was collected from a patient who underwent chemoradiotherapy. Receptors originate from a human donor with HPV-associated anogenital cancer. Both conserved end residues are part of each CDR3. D genes are given only for firm matches. Clone size is stated in some rows and not others, as once, few, many or a class when expanded.

TRBV5-1	TRBJ2-3	NA	NA	TGCGCCAGCAGCTTGCGGGACCGAAGCCATACGCAGTATTTT	CASSLRDRSHTQYF
TRBV21-1	TRBJ1-5	NA	NA	TGTGCCAGCGGAAGGAGAAGACAGTTCCCTCAGCCCCAGCATTTT	CASGRRRQFPQPQHF
TRBV5-6	TRBJ1-4	TRBD1	NA	TGTGCCAGCAGCGGAAACAGGGGGCGCGCGGAAAAACTGTTTTTT	CASSGNRGRAEKLFF
TRBV29-1	TRBJ2-6	NA	few	TGCAGCGTGAGTCACAGGGTGACTGGGGCCAACGTCCTGACTTTC	CSVSHRVTGANVLTF
TRBV9	TRBJ2-2	NA	NA	TGTGCCAGCAGCGTAGCTTTGCAGGGAACCGGGGAGCTGTTTTTT	CASSVALQGTGELFF
TRBV7-7	TRBJ2-3	NA	NA	TGTGCCAGCAGCTTGTCAGGGACCAGCACAGATACGCAGTATTTT	CASSLSGTSTDTQYF
TRBV6-5	TRBJ1-1	NA	NA	TGTGCCAGCAGTCGGCTAGCGAACACTGAAGCTTTCTTT	CASSRLANTEAFF
TRBV7-6	TRBJ2-7	NA	NA	TGTGCCAGCAGCTTAGCGTATAAGGAGAGATACGAGCAGTACTTC	CASSLAYKERYEQYF
TRBV7-3	TRBJ2-1	NA	few	TGTGCCAGCTCCCAGGGGCCCTCCTACAATGAGCAGTTCTTC	CASSQGPSYNEQFF
TRBV6-6	TRBJ1-1	TRBD1	NA	TGTGCCAGCAGCAGGGGGGGCACTGAAGCTTTCTTT	CASSRGGTEAFF
TRBV27	TRBJ2-2	NA	NA	TGTGCCAGCAGCCGATTCCAGGGCGCCGGGTACACCGGGGAGCTGTTTTTT	CASSRFQGAGYTGELFF
TRBV7-2	TRBJ2-5	TRBD2	NA	TGTGCCAGCAGCTTACGGGAGGGGACACAGACCCAGTACTTC	CASSLREGTQTQYF
TRBV30	TRBJ2-7	NA	NA	TGTGCCTGGAGTCGGGACGACAGAACCTACGAGCAGTACTTC	CAWSRDDRTYEQYF
TRBV7-8	TRBJ2-2	NA	NA	TGTGCCAGCAGACCTAGTGGCGGCTCAGGAACCGGGGAGCTGTTTTTT	CASRPSGGSGTGELFF
TRBV11-3	TRBJ2-7	NA	NA	TGTGCCAGCAGCTTAGATCGGTTCTTGGGGACGGGGGACGGCTACGAGCAGTACTTC	CASSLDRFLGTGDGYEQYF
TRBV7-9	TRBJ2-2	TRBD1	once	TGTGCCAGCAGAGGGGGCCCTACGCGGAAGAACACCGGGGAGCTGTTTTTT	CASRGGPTRKNTGELFF
TRBV2	TRBJ1-2	TRBD1	NA	TGTGCCAGCAGCCGGGGGATACGGGACAGCAGATTGGGGGGCTACACCTTC	CASSRGIRDSRLGGYTF
TRBV2	TRBJ2-7	TRBD2	NA	TGTGCCAGCAGTGCGGAGGGGGGTCTAGCGGGAAATGTTTCCTACGAGCAGTACTTC	CASSAEGGLAGNVSYEQYF
TRBV29-1	TRBJ2-7	TRBD2	few	TGCAGCGCTCGACTAGCGGGGGGCTACGAGCAGTACTTC	CSARLAGGYEQYF
TRBV9	TRBJ1-5	NA	NA	TGTGCCAGCAGCGTAGGTGGGTTAGGCCGGCAGCCCCAGCATTTT	CASSVGGLGRQPQHF
TRBV9	TRBJ2-4	NA	NA	TGTGCCAGCAGCGTAGCAAGCGGCCGAGGGGCCAAAAACATTCAGTACTTC	CASSVASGRGAKNIQYF
TRBV19	TRBJ1-1	TRBD1	NA	TGTGCCAGTAGTGCTATGGGACAGCAGAACACTGAAGCTTTCTTT	CASSAMGQQNTEAFF